The rows below give T cell receptor beta chains drawn from one sample of a study of memory CD4+ T cells and cytomegalovirus serostatus. Assay: immunoSEQ multiplex PCR; the TCRdb copy retains only in-frame clones and omits some. The table records under 55,000 clones, approximately 80% of them present only once. The specimen sequenced was memory CD4+ T cells from blood. The receptors originated from an adult in good health and CMV-seropositive. Both conserved end residues are part of each CDR3. A D gene is named only where the DNA matches it firmly. Rows give clone size only sometimes, using once, few, many, or a class for an expanded clone.

clone size	D gene	CDR3 length	V gene	J gene	CDR3 protein	CDR3 DNA
-	TRBD2	15	TRBV7-9	TRBJ2-1	CASRLASGSYNEQFF	TGTGCCAGCAGACTCGCTAGCGGGTCTTACAATGAGCAGTTCTTC
-	-	13	TRBV12-5	TRBJ2-5	CASGRRGRETQYF	TGTGCTAGTGGGAGAAGAGGGCGGGAGACCCAGTACTTC
-	TRBD1	14	TRBV10-1	TRBJ1-1	CAISDGTGYTEAFF	TGTGCCATCAGTGATGGGACAGGGTACACTGAAGCTTTCTTT
-	-	13	TRBV7-3	TRBJ1-5	CASSLGLNQPQHF	TGTGCCAGCAGCTTGGGGCTGAATCAGCCCCAGCATTTT
-	-	14	TRBV28	TRBJ1-1	CASSLVQRNTEAFF	TGTGCCAGCAGTTTAGTTCAGAGGAACACTGAAGCTTTCTTT
-	-	14	TRBV6-5	TRBJ1-2	CASRPVGSAGGYTF	TGTGCCAGCAGACCCGTGGGATCGGCCGGTGGCTACACCTTC
-	-	14	TRBV30	TRBJ1-4	CAWSSAGRNEKLFF	TGTGCCTGGAGTTCGGCAGGCCGTAATGAAAAACTGTTTTTT
-	TRBD1	15	TRBV28	TRBJ1-5	CASNQGGTGNQPQHF	TGTGCCAGCAATCAAGGCGGGACAGGAAATCAGCCCCAGCATTTT
-	TRBD1	20	TRBV5-1	TRBJ1-2	CASSLGQPTGDGAYGYGYTF	TGCGCCAGCAGCTTGGGGCAGCCAACAGGGGATGGAGCATACGGCTATGGCTACACCTTC
-	TRBD2	17	TRBV28	TRBJ2-4	CATQQSSGRLAKNIQYF	TGTGCCACCCAGCAGAGTAGCGGGAGGTTAGCCAAAAACATTCAGTACTTC
-	-	12	TRBV2	TRBJ2-2	CASSVGAGELFF	TGTGCCAGCAGTGTGGGTGCCGGGGAGCTGTTTTTT
few	-	13	TRBV10-3	TRBJ1-2	CATKGRLNYGYTF	TGTGCCACTAAAGGGCGTTTGAACTATGGCTACACCTTC
once	TRBD2	13	TRBV5-1	TRBJ2-7	CASSLDGRAEQYF	TGCGCCAGCAGCTTGGATGGGAGGGCCGAGCAGTACTTC
once	TRBD1	15	TRBV5-1	TRBJ1-6	CASSLDRGSNSPLHF	TGCGCCAGCAGCTTAGACAGGGGAAGCAATTCACCCCTCCACTTT
-	TRBD2	16	TRBV4-1	TRBJ2-2	CASSQVGPGGAGELFF	TGCGCCAGCAGCCAAGTGGGACCGGGAGGCGCCGGGGAGCTGTTTTTT
-	-	12	TRBV7-8	TRBJ2-7	CASSLSTYEQYF	TGTGCCAGCAGCTTAAGTACCTACGAGCAGTACTTC
-	-	18	TRBV15	TRBJ1-5	CATSSPSGGAYGNQPQHF	TGTGCCACCAGCAGCCCCTCCGGGGGGGCCTACGGCAATCAGCCCCAGCATTTT
-	-	14	TRBV29-1	TRBJ1-3	CSVEGGGSGNTIYF	TGCAGCGTTGAGGGAGGAGGGTCTGGGAACACCATATATTTT
-	-	14	TRBV2	TRBJ1-6	CASSLGTGNSPLHF	TGTGCCAGCAGCCTCGGAACAGGGAATTCACCCCTCCACTTT
-	TRBD2	15	TRBV25-1	TRBJ2-1	CASNTGGRSLDEQFF	TGTGCCAGCAACACTGGCGGGAGGTCTTTGGATGAGCAGTTCTTC
-	-	14	TRBV5-4	TRBJ1-4	CASSPAGNNEKLFF	TGTGCCAGCAGCCCCGCCGGGAATAATGAAAAACTGTTTTTT
few	-	15	TRBV6-1	TRBJ1-3	CASSEDSGPGNTIYF	TGTGCCAGCAGTGAAGATAGCGGGCCTGGAAACACCATATATTTT
few	TRBD2	18	TRBV11-3	TRBJ2-2	CASSLGLAGGPETGELFF	TGTGCCAGCAGCTTAGGACTAGCGGGAGGGCCGGAGACCGGGGAGCTGTTTTTT
-	-	14	TRBV6-1	TRBJ1-2	CASSSPLSSYGYTF	TGTGCCAGCAGTTCCCCGTTGAGCTCCTATGGCTACACCTTC
-	-	16	TRBV4-1	TRBJ1-4	CASSQVEFPTNEKLFF	TGCGCCAGCAGCCAAGTTGAGTTTCCCACTAATGAAAAACTGTTTTTT
-	-	13	TRBV7-6	TRBJ1-1	CASSLEGNTEAFF	TGTGCCAGCAGCTTAGAGGGCAACACTGAAGCTTTCTTT
-	-	16	TRBV5-1	TRBJ1-4	CASSKDGNLQNEKLFF	TGCGCCAGCAGCAAAGATGGGAATCTCCAAAATGAAAAACTGTTTTTT